The 18 T cell receptor beta chains below come from one sample, sequenced in a study of blood T cell repertoires in COVID-19. Profiling relied on immunoSEQ multiplex PCR, and the TCRdb table lists in-frame clones only, not all of them. Among 200,000 to 300,000 clones listed, roughly 91% were seen once. Specimen: peripheral blood. The receptors here all came from a woman in her thirties or forties who had recovered from COVID-19.

This chain links TRBV9 with TRBJ2-1, with a possible D match to TRBD2 (6 bases). Trimming left V 0 bases short and J 0 bases short, with 10 bases between. CDR3 length: 16 residues. Germline CDR1 is SGDLS and CDR2 is YYNGEE. The CDR3 here is CASSVVGTASYNEQFF. For the CDR3, the DNA is TGTGCCAGCAGCGTAGTAGGGACTGCCTCCTACAATGAGCAGTTCTTC. Based on the CDR3 plus reference TRBV9 and TRBJ2-1, the full variable domain is DSGVTQTPKHLITATGQRVTLRCSPRSGDLSVYWYQQSLDQGLQFLIQYYNGEERAKGNILERFSAQQFPDLHSELNLSSLELGDSALYFCASSVVGTASYNEQFFGPGTRLTVL.

This clone was counted a single time. This rearrangement joins TRBV6-1 to TRBJ1-4; 7 bases map to TRBD1. Losses at the gene ends were 3 bases for V and 8 bases for J; bases not matched to a gene: 9. The CDR3 runs to 15 residues. In germline, CDR1 is MNHNS, CDR2 SASEGT. The CDR3 nucleotides are TGTGCCAGCAGTGAGAGGGACAGCCGGGGGGAAAAACTGTTTTTT. It codes for CASSERDSRGEKLFF.

The rearrangement joins TRBV7-8 to TRBJ1-4; possible D gene TRBD1, 5 bases. The CDR3 is 17 amino acids. V was shortened by 5 bases and J by 0 bases, with 16 bases between the two germline ends. CDR1 is SGHVS, CDR2 FQNEAQ, per germline. The CDR3 loop reads CASSPAGGPATNEKLFF. As DNA, the CDR3 is TGTGCCAGCAGCCCGGCCGGGGGTCCCGCAACTAATGAAAAACTGTTTTTT.

This clone was seen once. The junction and the germline gene differ at one end; a read error may be behind it. This chain connects TRBV5-5 to TRBJ2-1; a possible D gene is TRBD2 (6 bases). CDR1 SGHKS and CDR2 YYEKEE come from the germline V gene (reference sequence). The CDR3 consists of 13 residues. CDR3 in DNA: TGTGCCAGCAGGTTGGCTTCGGGGGATGAGCAGTTCTTC. Protein product: CASRLASGDEQFF.

The V gene is TRBV5-8, the J gene TRBJ2-1; 7 bases map to TRBD2. V shed 1 base and J 1 base; nucleotides not matched to a gene: 2. This CDR3 has 15 residues. Germline CDR1 and CDR2: SGHTS and YDEGEE. The CDR3 region is CASSLLGLSYNEQFF. CDR3 in DNA: TGTGCCAGCAGCTTGTTGGGACTATCCTACAATGAGCAGTTCTTC.

CDR3 bases: TGTGCCAGCACAGACAGGGTCACTGAAGCTTTCTTT. Its protein is CASTDRVTEAFF. The V call is TRBV2, the J call TRBJ1-1; 7 nucleotides line up with TRBD1. CDR1 is SNHLY, CDR2 FYNNEI, per germline. The trim removed 7 bases at V and 4 bases at J, leaving 3 bases unmatched. CDR3 length: 12 amino acids.

V is TRBV18 and J is TRBJ1-5, with D perhaps matching TRBD1 (6 bases). Germline V gene sequence: CDR1 KGHSH, CDR2 LQKENI. The CDR3 is 15 amino acids. V gave up 6 bases and J gave up 4 bases, with 16 bases separating them. CDR3 nucleotides: TGTGCCAGCTCCAACCAGGGGCAGGCTAATCAGCCCCAGCATTTT. Its translation: CASSNQGQANQPQHF. Supplemented by reference TRBV18 and TRBJ1-5, the full variable domain reads NAGVMQNPRHLVRRRGQEARLRCSPMKGHSHVYWYRQLPEEGLKFMVYLQKENIIDESGMPKERFSAEFPKEGPSILRIQQVVRGDSAAYFCASSNQGQANQPQHFGDGTRLSIL.

This chain's CDR3 is CATSDPRGENTEAFF. In DNA form, the CDR3 reads TGTGCCACCAGTGATCCGCGGGGGGAGAACACTGAAGCTTTCTTT. The chain couples TRBV24-1 to TRBJ1-1, with D perhaps TRBD1 (5 bases). Germline assignment: CDR1 KGHDR and CDR2 SFDVKD. Trimming pared 3 bases from V and 1 base from J, leaving 11 bases between. The CDR3 sequence is 15 residues long.

Details on this clone: Its ends do not fully match the called genes, so a read error is possible. V is TRBV4-1 and J is TRBJ1-1, with 12 bases aligning to TRBD1. The CDR3 runs to 19 residues. Per the germline V gene, CDR1 is MGHRA and CDR2 is YSYEKL. CDR3 protein: CANSQVGWDRGLGNTEAFF. CDR3 DNA sequence: TGCGCCAACAGCCAAGTTGGATGGGACAGGGGGCTTGGGAACACTGAAGCTTTCTTT.

This sequence joins TRBV6-2 or TRBV6-3 and TRBJ1-2; no firm D call. The CDR3 is made up of 15 amino acids. CDR1 and CDR2 from the germline V gene are MNHEY and SVGEGT. V shed 6 bases and J shed 8 bases, with 22 bases lying between them. The CDR3 bases are TGTGCCAGCAGCCGCGGGTTGGGCCCCGCTGAGGGCTACACCTTC. Amino acids: CASSRGLGPAEGYTF.

The J gene is TRBJ1-1, the V gene TRBV18; the match to TRBD1 covers 7 bases. This CDR3 is 14 amino acids long. The junction had 8 bases not matched to a gene; V was cut back by 6 bases and J by 4 bases. The germline CDR1 and CDR2 sequences are KGHSH and LQKENI. The CDR3 protein is CASSPTGTGTEAFF. The CDR3 nucleotides are TGTGCCAGCTCCCCGACAGGGACGGGCACTGAAGCTTTCTTT.

The V gene is TRBV2, the J gene TRBJ1-2; D is perhaps TRBD1 (5 bases). V was clipped by 8 bases and J by 4 bases, with 14 bases between them. The CDR3 totals 13 residues. CDR1 is SNHLY and CDR2 is FYNNEI in the germline V gene. The DNA for the CDR3 is TGTGCCAGCCCCCGGGGGGAGGGCTATGGCTACACCTTC. Translated, it gives CASPRGEGYGYTF.

This chain uses TRBV6-2 or TRBV6-3 with TRBJ1-1; D possibly corresponds to TRBD1 (6 bases). Trimming took off 5 bases at V and 1 base at J, with 8 bases between the two ends. The CDR3 covers 13 residues. Germline values: CDR1 MNHEY, CDR2 SVGEGT. The CDR3 DNA follows: TGTGCCAGCAGTGGGGGACAGAACACTGAAGCTTTCTTT. This translates into CASSGGQNTEAFF.

This rearrangement joins TRBV27 to TRBJ2-1; a possible D gene is TRBD1 (5 bases). The CDR3 runs to 16 residues. CDR1 is MNHEY and CDR2 is SMNVEV in the germline V gene (reference sequence). The germline V and J ends were trimmed by 5 bases and 7 bases, with 21 bases remaining between them. CDR3 in DNA: TGTGCCAGCAGTCCCGGGCAGGGTCCTATCGGGAATGAGCAGTTCTTC. It translates to CASSPGQGPIGNEQFF.

The rearrangement joins TRBV5-4 to TRBJ2-2; the D is unclear. The CDR3 extends over 12 amino acids. The ends were cut back, 3 bases at V and 7 bases at J, with 7 bases in the middle. Germline CDR1 is SGHNT and CDR2 is YYREEE (reference sequence). The CDR3 spells CASSYPGGELFF. The CDR3 coding sequence is TGTGCCAGCAGCTATCCAGGCGGGGAGCTGTTTTTT.

This clone was counted between two and nine times. This CDR3 reads CAISDSGGYYGYTF. The DNA of the CDR3 is TGTGCCATCAGCGACTCGGGGGGGTATTATGGCTACACCTTC. This chain connects TRBV10-3 to TRBJ1-2, with D maybe TRBD1 (5 bases). This CDR3 is built from 14 residues. Germline loops: CDR1 ENHRY, CDR2 SYGVKD. V was clipped by 6 bases and J by 5 bases, with 16 bases between them.

This chain links TRBV4-2 with TRBJ2-4; D not certain. V dropped 1 base and J dropped 4 bases, with 14 bases sitting between them. The CDR3 runs 16 residues. In germline, CDR1 is LGHNA, CDR2 YNFKEQ. In DNA form, the CDR3 reads TGTGCCAGCAGCCAAGTCTGGAACAGAACGAAAAACATTCAGTACTTC. Residues: CASSQVWNRTKNIQYF.

This chain uses TRBV7-6 with TRBJ2-1; D is perhaps TRBD1 (7 bases). The CDR3 spans 16 residues. The V and J ends lost 0 bases and 4 bases respectively, with 13 bases between them. Germline loops: CDR1 SGHVS, CDR2 FNYEAQ. The CDR3 here is CASSLAPAGGYNEQFF. Written as DNA, the CDR3 is TGTGCCAGCAGCTTAGCGCCTGCAGGGGGGTACAATGAGCAGTTCTTC.